This T cell receptor beta chain was sequenced in a study of blood T cell repertoires in COVID-19. About the study: Acute and convalescent COVID-19 specimens originated in the United States, Italy and Spain. From T cells, B-cell-depleted T cells, or PBMCs came the material, which was cDNA or gDNA.

V gave up 2 bases and J gave up 4 bases, with 9 bases separating them. There are 14 residues in the CDR3. Germline V gives CDR1 ENHRY, CDR2 SYGVKD. The cohort comprised adults aged 18 to 89 years residing in about two dozen US areas. Cohort placement rested on clinical history that participants reported themselves. Generated by immunoSEQ multiplex PCR, the TCRdb table keeps only in-frame clones and is missing some. The sample yields about 380,000 clones, roughly 90% seen once. The sequence was obtained from a woman aged 25 to 39 who had recovered from COVID-19. The chain combines TRBV10-3 with TRBJ2-1, with D tentatively TRBD1 (5 bases). The sample was PBMCs or T cells enriched from blood (not recorded which). The CDR3 nucleotides are TGTGCCATCAGTGAGACAGGTGGATACAATGAGCAGTTCTTC. Translated: CAISETGGYNEQFF.